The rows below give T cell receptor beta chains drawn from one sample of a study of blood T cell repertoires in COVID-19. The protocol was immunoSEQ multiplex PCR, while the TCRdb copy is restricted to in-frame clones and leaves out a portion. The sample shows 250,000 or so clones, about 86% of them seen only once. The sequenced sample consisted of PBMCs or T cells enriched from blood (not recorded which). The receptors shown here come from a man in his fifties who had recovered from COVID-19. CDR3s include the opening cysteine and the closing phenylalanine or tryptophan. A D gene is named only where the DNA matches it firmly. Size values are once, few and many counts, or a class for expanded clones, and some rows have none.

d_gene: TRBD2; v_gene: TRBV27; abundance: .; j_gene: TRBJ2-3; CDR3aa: CASSRGGADTQYF; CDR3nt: TGTGCCAGCAGCCGGGGGGGCGCAGATACGCAGTATTTT
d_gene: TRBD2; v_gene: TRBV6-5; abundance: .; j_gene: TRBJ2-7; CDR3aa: CASSYPTLAGAYEQYF; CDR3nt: TGTGCCAGCAGTTACCCTACGCTAGCGGGAGCCTACGAGCAGTACTTC
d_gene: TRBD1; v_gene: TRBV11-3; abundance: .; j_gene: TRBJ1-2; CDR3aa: CASSPRQGAQYGYTF; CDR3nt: TGTGCCAGCAGCCCGAGACAGGGGGCGCAGTATGGCTACACCTTC
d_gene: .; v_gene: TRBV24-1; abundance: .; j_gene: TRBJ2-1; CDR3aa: CATSDSRHLIPEQFF; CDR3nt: TGTGCCACCAGTGATTCCCGACACCTCATACCTGAGCAGTTCTTC
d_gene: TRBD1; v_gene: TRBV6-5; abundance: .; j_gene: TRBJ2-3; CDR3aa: CASKGAADTQYF; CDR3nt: TGTGCCAGCAAGGGGGCGGCAGATACGCAGTATTTT
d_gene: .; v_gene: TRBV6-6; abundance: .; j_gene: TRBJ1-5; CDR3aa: CASSYSRGNQPQHF; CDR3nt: TGTGCCAGCAGTTACTCGAGAGGGAATCAGCCCCAGCATTTT
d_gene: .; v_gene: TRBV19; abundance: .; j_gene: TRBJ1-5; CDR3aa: CASRGGGRQPQHF; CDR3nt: TGTGCCAGTAGAGGTGGGGGCCGACAGCCCCAGCATTTT
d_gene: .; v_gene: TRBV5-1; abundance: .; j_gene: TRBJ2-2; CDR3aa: CASSPGHLNTGELFF; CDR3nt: TGCGCCAGCAGCCCGGGACACCTGAACACCGGGGAGCTGTTTTTT
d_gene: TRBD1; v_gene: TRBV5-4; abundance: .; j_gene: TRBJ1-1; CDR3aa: CASSPEDRPVNTEAFF; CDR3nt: TGTGCCAGCAGCCCCGAGGACAGGCCGGTGAACACTGAAGCTTTCTTT
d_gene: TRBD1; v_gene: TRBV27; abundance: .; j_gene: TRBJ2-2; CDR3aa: CASSPNRGVNTGELFF; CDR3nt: TGTGCCAGCAGTCCAAACAGGGGGGTGAACACCGGGGAGCTGTTTTTT
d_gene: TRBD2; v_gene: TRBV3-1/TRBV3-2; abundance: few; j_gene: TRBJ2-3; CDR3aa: CASSLTQGGLAGIEDTQYF; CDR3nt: TGTGCCAGCAGCCTCACGCAGGGAGGGCTAGCGGGTATTGAAGATACGCAGTATTTT
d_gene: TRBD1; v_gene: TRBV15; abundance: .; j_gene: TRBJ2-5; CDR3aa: CATSGTGGETQYF; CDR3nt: TGTGCCACCAGCGGGACAGGGGGAGAGACCCAGTACTTC
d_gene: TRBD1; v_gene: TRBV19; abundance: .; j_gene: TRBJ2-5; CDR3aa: CASSLGQGLETQYF; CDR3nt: TGTGCCAGTAGTCTGGGACAGGGACTAGAGACCCAGTACTTC
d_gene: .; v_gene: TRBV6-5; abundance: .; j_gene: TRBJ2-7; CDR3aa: CASRNRVREQYF; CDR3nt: TGTGCCAGCAGGAACAGGGTCCGGGAGCAGTACTTC
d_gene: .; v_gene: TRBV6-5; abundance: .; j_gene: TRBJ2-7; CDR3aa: CASSPTRQAYEQYF; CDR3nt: TGTGCCAGCAGTCCCACCAGACAGGCCTACGAGCAGTACTTC
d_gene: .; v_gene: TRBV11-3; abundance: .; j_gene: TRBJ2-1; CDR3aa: CASSPRDGQPTYNEQFF; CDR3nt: TGTGCCAGCAGCCCAAGGGACGGACAGCCTACTTACAATGAGCAGTTCTTC
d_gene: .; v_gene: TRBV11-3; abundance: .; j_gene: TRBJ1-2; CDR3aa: CASSFRGRNPGYTF; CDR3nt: TGTGCCAGCAGCTTTCGGGGTAGAAACCCTGGCTACACCTTC
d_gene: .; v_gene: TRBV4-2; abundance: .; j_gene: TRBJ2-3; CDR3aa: CASSHRDTQYF; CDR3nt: TGTGCCAGCAGCCACAGAGATACGCAGTATTTT
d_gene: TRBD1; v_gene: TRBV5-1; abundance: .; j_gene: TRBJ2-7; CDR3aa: CASREDRVMYEQYF; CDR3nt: TGCGCCAGCAGAGAGGACAGGGTAATGTACGAGCAGTACTTC
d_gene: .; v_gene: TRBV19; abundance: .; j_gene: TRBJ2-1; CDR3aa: CASSPGLSYNEQFF; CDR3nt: TGTGCCAGTAGTCCTGGACTTAGCTACAATGAGCAGTTCTTC